The rows below give T cell receptor beta chains drawn from one sample of a study of blood T cells in healthy people across ages. TCRdb ran MiXCR on the 5' RACE reads and lists one entry per CDR3 protein. The top ten hold approximately 2.1% of the sample, which has over 1.5 million distinct CDR3 sequences, roughly 49% seen once. The sequenced material came from blood. All receptors come from a woman aged 40 to 50 in good health. CDR3s include the opening cysteine and the closing phenylalanine or tryptophan. Each record gives: CDR3 protein, CDR3 DNA, D gene, V gene, J gene, clone size. A D gene is named only where the DNA matches it firmly. Clone size is not always given. Where it is, it says once, few, many or a class for expanded clones.

CDR3 protein: CASSPAGASNEQFF
CDR3 DNA: TGTGCCAGCAGTCCAGCCGGGGCCAGCAATGAGCAGTTCTTC
D gene: -
V gene: TRBV12-3/TRBV12-4
J gene: TRBJ2-1
clone size: -

CDR3 protein: CASREGRWETQYF
CDR3 DNA: TGTGCCAGCAGGGAGGGCCGCTGGGAGACCCAGTACTTC
D gene: -
V gene: TRBV6-5
J gene: TRBJ2-5
clone size: -

CDR3 protein: CSVRPGTGINEKLFF
CDR3 DNA: TGCAGCGTTCGTCCCGGGACAGGGATTAATGAAAAACTGTTTTTT
D gene: TRBD1
V gene: TRBV29-1
J gene: TRBJ1-4
clone size: -

CDR3 protein: CASSPQGLIKETQYF
CDR3 DNA: TGTGCCAGCAGTCCCCAGGGACTAATAAAAGAGACCCAGTACTTC
D gene: TRBD2
V gene: TRBV12-3/TRBV12-4
J gene: TRBJ2-5
clone size: -

CDR3 protein: CASSDRLQETQYF
CDR3 DNA: TGTGCCAGCAGTGACCGGCTCCAAGAGACCCAGTACTTC
D gene: -
V gene: TRBV6-6
J gene: TRBJ2-5
clone size: -

CDR3 protein: CSAPGTGYYGYTF
CDR3 DNA: TGCAGTGCCCCCGGGACAGGATACTATGGCTACACCTTC
D gene: TRBD1
V gene: TRBV20-1
J gene: TRBJ1-2
clone size: -

CDR3 protein: CAAGGGYYYGYTF
CDR3 DNA: TGTGCTGCCGGCGGGGGTTACTACTATGGCTACACCTTC
D gene: -
V gene: TRBV6-2/TRBV6-3
J gene: TRBJ1-2
clone size: -

CDR3 protein: CASSQGLAEYTDTQYF
CDR3 DNA: TGCGCCAGCAGCCAAGGATTAGCGGAGTACACAGATACGCAGTATTTT
D gene: -
V gene: TRBV4-1
J gene: TRBJ2-3
clone size: -

CDR3 protein: CASRSGTGYTF
CDR3 DNA: TGTGCCAGCAGGTCAGGTACCGGCTACACCTTC
D gene: -
V gene: TRBV28
J gene: TRBJ1-2
clone size: -

CDR3 protein: CASKPDSTGELFF
CDR3 DNA: TGTGCCAGCAAGCCCGACTCCACCGGGGAGCTGTTTTTT
D gene: -
V gene: TRBV7-3
J gene: TRBJ2-2
clone size: few

CDR3 protein: CASSLEFGGGVETQYF
CDR3 DNA: TGTGCCAGCAGCTTAGAATTTGGCGGGGGAGTAGAGACCCAGTACTTC
D gene: TRBD2
V gene: TRBV7-2
J gene: TRBJ2-5
clone size: -

CDR3 protein: CASSQERGLTKINEQFF
CDR3 DNA: TGTGCCAGCAGCCAAGAGCGGGGCCTGACTAAAATCAATGAGCAGTTCTTC
D gene: -
V gene: TRBV14
J gene: TRBJ2-1
clone size: once

CDR3 protein: CATSRDRQVTGTRYEQYF
CDR3 DNA: TGTGCCACCAGCAGAGACAGACAAGTTACCGGGACTAGGTACGAGCAGTACTTC
D gene: TRBD2
V gene: TRBV15
J gene: TRBJ2-7
clone size: few

CDR3 protein: CSAGDYRVGETQYF
CDR3 DNA: TGCAGTGCTGGAGATTATAGGGTAGGGGAGACCCAGTACTTC
D gene: -
V gene: TRBV20-1
J gene: TRBJ2-5
clone size: -

CDR3 protein: CASSSSGGAGQETQYF
CDR3 DNA: TGTGCCAGCAGCTCTAGCGGGGGGGCCGGCCAAGAGACCCAGTACTTC
D gene: TRBD2
V gene: TRBV9
J gene: TRBJ2-5
clone size: few

CDR3 protein: CSATDRGGRYGYTF
CDR3 DNA: TGCAGTGCTACTGACAGGGGGGGGCGGTATGGCTACACCTTC
D gene: TRBD1
V gene: TRBV20-1
J gene: TRBJ1-2
clone size: -

CDR3 protein: CASRKPGYNEQFF
CDR3 DNA: TGTGCCAGCAGAAAGCCCGGTTACAATGAGCAGTTCTTC
D gene: -
V gene: TRBV6-2/TRBV6-3
J gene: TRBJ2-1
clone size: few

CDR3 protein: CASTLQGNQPQHF
CDR3 DNA: TGTGCCAGCACCCTACAGGGGAATCAGCCCCAGCATTTT
D gene: TRBD1
V gene: TRBV11-2
J gene: TRBJ1-5
clone size: -